Listed below are T cell receptor beta chains from one sample, sequenced in a study of cytomegalovirus exposure and HLA in healthy donors. Sequencing was performed with immunoSEQ multiplex PCR; in TCRdb, only in-frame clones are kept and a portion is missing. The sample records more than 80,000 clones, around 64% being singletons. The sequenced sample consisted of PBMCs. Receptors were obtained from a man aged 55 to 69 in good health and CMV-seronegative. The CDR3 runs from the conserved cysteine through the conserved F or W. Each record gives: V gene, CDR3 protein.

TRBV21-1 CASSNRDRGRDQPQHF
TRBV15 CATSSGTGKNEQFF
TRBV20-1 CSAKARTEAFF
TRBV5-1 CASSFRGSGGPFEQYF
TRBV5-1 CASRLEGVANEKLFF
TRBV28 CASSPTTTYGYTF
TRBV7-9 CASSSGLDRSTDTQYF
TRBV5-4 CASSLAGGQPQHF
TRBV11-2 CASSPLGQEQFF
TRBV30 CAWRTRTGDYGYTF
TRBV7-9 CASILGTGTEETQYF
TRBV5-6 CASSPTPGRAVEKLFF
TRBV7-6 CASSLGPTANTGELFF
TRBV20-1 CSAAQETQYF
TRBV5-1 CASSLDRGHGYTF
TRBV9 CASSVERSTEAFF
TRBV19 CASSAGQGRLGEQYF
TRBV4-2 CASSPVIAGIQETQYF
TRBV2 CASSVLALSYEQYF
TRBV7-8 CASSLGGEGLGTIYF
TRBV5-4 CASSSTLARGGEQYF